This T cell receptor (beta chain) originates from a study of blood T cell repertoires in COVID-19. Germline V gene lookup returns CDR1 MNHEY and CDR2 SVGEGT. This CDR3 spans 14 amino acids. V lost 5 bases, J lost 6 bases, and 4 bases stayed unmatched. Profiling relied on immunoSEQ multiplex PCR, and the TCRdb table lists in-frame clones only, not all of them. The data hold some 74,000 clones, with 83% observed a single time. The receptor comes from a man older than 75 with acute or convalescent COVID-19. The chain combines TRBV6-2 or TRBV6-3 with TRBJ1-5; 10 nucleotides line up with TRBD1. The sample taken for sequencing was peripheral blood. The CDR3 spells CASSRTGGGQPQHF. The CDR3 nucleotides are TGTGCCAGCAGTCGGACAGGGGGAGGTCAGCCCCAGCATTTT.